One TCR beta chain is described in this entry. This entry belongs to a study of T-cell memory formation after mild COVID-19. Study-wide background: The two donors had largely donor-specific TCR clusters.

TCRdb re-called the 5' RACE reads with MiXCR, one entry per CDR3 protein. This table holds under 600,000 distinct CDR3 sequences, roughly 21% found once. In germline, CDR1 is SNHLY, CDR2 FYNNEI. Trimming stripped 6 bases from V and 2 bases from J, with 13 bases between. CDR3 length: 15 residues. Sequencing was done on a sample of PBMCs or a T cell subset sorted from them (not recorded which). The V gene is TRBV2, the J gene TRBJ2-2; D is possibly TRBD2 (6 bases). This sequence originates from an adult woman who had mild COVID-19 (a few samples of this study predate the infection). Cell type and time point are not known. DNA for the CDR3: TGTGCCAGCAGGTTTAGCGGAGCCAACACCGGGGAGCTGTTTTTT. It codes for CASRFSGANTGELFF.